This is a list of T cell receptor beta chains from one sample in a study of blood T cells in healthy people across ages. One entry per CDR3 protein, called by TCRdb with MiXCR from the 5' RACE reads. The data show fewer than 2,000,000 distinct CDR3 sequences, 30% to 40% seen once. The sample taken for sequencing was blood. The receptors were gathered from a human donor in good health. Both conserved end residues are part of each CDR3. The D gene is left open where the match is weak. The size field is filled for only some rows; it gives once, few, many or a size class.

V gene	clone size	J gene	D gene	CDR3 DNA	CDR3 protein
TRBV29-1	few	TRBJ1-5	NA	TGCAGCGTTGGACAGATTGATCAGCCCCAGCATTTT	CSVGQIDQPQHF
TRBV20-1	NA	TRBJ2-5	NA	TGCAGTGCTAGACGGCCGGGAGAGACCCAGTACTTC	CSARRPGETQYF
TRBV6-2/TRBV6-3	NA	TRBJ2-7	TRBD2	TGTGCCAGCAGTTACGGGCTAGCGGCACCTTCCTACGAGCAGTACTTC	CASSYGLAAPSYEQYF
TRBV20-1	few	TRBJ2-7	NA	TGCAGTGCTAGAGATCCCGGACTAGGGGGCTGCGAGCAGTACTTC	CSARDPGLGGCEQYF
TRBV11-3	NA	TRBJ2-1	NA	TGTGCCAGCAGCTTAGGAAAAGCAGTTGAGCAGTTCTTC	CASSLGKAVEQFF
TRBV29-1	few	TRBJ2-5	NA	TGCAGCACCGGACTCCCCATTCAAGAGACCCAGTACTTC	CSTGLPIQETQYF
TRBV12-3/TRBV12-4	NA	TRBJ1-5	NA	TGTGCCAGCAGTTTCGGACACGGTGATCAGCCCCAGCATTTT	CASSFGHGDQPQHF
TRBV6-5	NA	TRBJ1-5	NA	TGTGCCAGCAGTTCCCGGCGGGAGCAGCTCCAGCATTTT	CASSSRREQLQHF
TRBV2	NA	TRBJ2-7	TRBD2	TGTGCCAGCAGGTCAATCGCGGGGGGGCGTCGGGAGCAGTACTTC	CASRSIAGGRREQYF
TRBV20-1	NA	TRBJ1-2	NA	TGCAGTGCTAGAAGCTGGGCAGGGGATATGGTTAACTATGGCTACACCTTC	CSARSWAGDMVNYGYTF
TRBV4-3	few	TRBJ1-2	NA	TGCGCCAGCAGCCAAGTAAAGTGGCGGAACTATGGCTACACCTTC	CASSQVKWRNYGYTF
TRBV11-3	NA	TRBJ2-7	TRBD2	TGTGCCAGCAGGGAAACGGGGGGGACCTACGGGCAGTACTTC	CASRETGGTYGQYF
TRBV18	NA	TRBJ2-3	NA	TGTGCCAGCTCACTCGTTCGGAAGGCAGGACCCATTGGCGATACGCAGTATTTT	CASSLVRKAGPIGDTQYF
TRBV7-2	few	TRBJ2-1	TRBD2	TGTGCCAGCAGCCCCACGCTCCAGCGGGGACCCTACAATGAGCAGTTCTTC	CASSPTLQRGPYNEQFF
TRBV3-1	many	TRBJ1-2	NA	TGTGCCAGCAGCCGGGAAGGCTATGGCTACACCTTC	CASSREGYGYTF
TRBV20-1	NA	TRBJ2-5	NA	TGCAGTGCTAGGGAGGGGACCCAGTACTTC	CSAREGTQYF
TRBV7-8	NA	TRBJ2-1	NA	TGTGCCAGCAGCCCCTCCACCTTCTCCTCCTACGAGCAGTTCTTC	CASSPSTFSSYEQFF
TRBV7-6	NA	TRBJ2-7	TRBD1	TGTGCCAGCAGCCCACGTCCGGGACAGGGTGGTTACGAGCAGTACTTC	CASSPRPGQGGYEQYF
TRBV29-1	NA	TRBJ2-5	TRBD1	TGCAGCGTTGTCCCGGGACAGGGGGGCCAGGAGACCCAGTACTTC	CSVVPGQGGQETQYF
TRBV10-3	few	TRBJ2-7	NA	TGTGCCATCACACGGGGGCATCCCCCCTACGAGCAGTACTTC	CAITRGHPPYEQYF
TRBV4-1	few	TRBJ2-7	NA	TGCGCCAGCAGCCAAGGCGGACTGTCTGACTACGAGCAGTACTTC	CASSQGGLSDYEQYF
TRBV12-3/TRBV12-4	few	TRBJ2-5	NA	TGTGCCAGCAGTTTGTCGTGGGCGGAGACCCAGTACTTC	CASSLSWAETQYF
TRBV7-2	few	TRBJ2-3	TRBD1	TGTGCCAGCAGCTTTAGGACAGGGGAGGCAGATACGCAGTATTTT	CASSFRTGEADTQYF
TRBV12-3/TRBV12-4	NA	TRBJ1-2	NA	TGTGCCAGCACCCAGACAGGAGCGAGCAATGGCTACACCTTC	CASTQTGASNGYTF
TRBV12-3/TRBV12-4	NA	TRBJ2-7	NA	TGTGCCAGCAGTTATACGCCAGGGGCCGGCGAGCAGTACTTC	CASSYTPGAGEQYF
TRBV20-1	NA	TRBJ2-1	NA	TGCAGTGCCCTTCGGACGGAAGAGCAGTTCTTC	CSALRTEEQFF
TRBV5-1	few	TRBJ2-3	NA	TGCGCCAGCAGCTTGGGAGGGGGAGGTCTCACAGATACGCAGTATTTT	CASSLGGGGLTDTQYF
TRBV7-9	few	TRBJ2-4	NA	TGTGCCAGCAGCTCCGTATTGGGGGACATTCAGTACTTC	CASSSVLGDIQYF
TRBV5-1	few	TRBJ2-6	NA	TGCGCCAGCAGCTTGTTACCCCTATACTCTGGGGCCAACGTCCTGACTTTC	CASSLLPLYSGANVLTF
TRBV7-2	NA	TRBJ2-7	NA	TGTGCCAGCAGTTTAGACTTGGAGGCCCAGTACTTC	CASSLDLEAQYF
TRBV4-1	NA	TRBJ2-1	NA	TGCGCCAGCAGCCGTGCCTCAGGGGACAATGAGCAGTTCTTC	CASSRASGDNEQFF
TRBV7-9	few	TRBJ2-7	NA	TGTGCCAGCAGCTTAAGTGGATCGAAGGAGCAGTACTTC	CASSLSGSKEQYF
TRBV7-3	NA	TRBJ1-2	NA	TGTGCCAGCAGCTTTCTAACGATCTGGGATCCACGTAATGGCTACACCTTC	CASSFLTIWDPRNGYTF
TRBV9	once	TRBJ2-1	NA	TGTGCCAGCAGCCCACGGGGGGCGATATACAATGAGCAGTTCTTC	CASSPRGAIYNEQFF
TRBV15	few	TRBJ1-6	NA	TGTGCCACTCATATGAGGAAGGAGTATAATTCACCCCTCCACTTT	CATHMRKEYNSPLHF
TRBV9	few	TRBJ2-3	NA	TGTGCCAGCAGCGTAGGTACTAACTCTAACACAGATACGCAGTATTTT	CASSVGTNSNTDTQYF
TRBV5-5	few	TRBJ2-1	TRBD1	TGTGCCAGCAGCTTGGGTGGGACAGGGGGGCACAATGAGCAGTTCTTC	CASSLGGTGGHNEQFF
TRBV20-1	many	TRBJ2-7	NA	TGCAGTGCTTGGCGAGTTTCCTACGAGCAGTACTTC	CSAWRVSYEQYF
TRBV4-3	NA	TRBJ2-5	TRBD2	TGCGCCAGCAGCCCCCGCGTCGGGGGGATCCAAGAGACCCAGTACTTC	CASSPRVGGIQETQYF
TRBV20-1	many	TRBJ2-3	NA	TGCAGTGCTCTGAAGGCTGACAGCTCTAGCACAGATACGCAGTATTTT	CSALKADSSSTDTQYF
TRBV7-2	many	TRBJ2-7	NA	TGTGCCAGCAGCTTAGGCGGGGCTTACTACGAGCAGTACTTC	CASSLGGAYYEQYF
TRBV20-1	few	TRBJ1-2	NA	TGCAGTGCCGGGGATAGCGTCAACTATGGCTACACCTTC	CSAGDSVNYGYTF
TRBV29-1	many	TRBJ1-2	TRBD1	TGCAGCGTTCCGGGACAGGGGCCCGATTTCTATGGCTACACCTTC	CSVPGQGPDFYGYTF
TRBV7-2	few	TRBJ1-5	NA	TGTGCCAGCAGCTTAGGTCGAGGTGACATTCAGCCCCAGCATTTT	CASSLGRGDIQPQHF
TRBV28	few	TRBJ2-5	TRBD1	TGTGCCAGCAGTTTAATTGGCAGGGGGGAGACCCAGTACTTC	CASSLIGRGETQYF
TRBV3-1	once	TRBJ2-1	NA	TGTGCCAGCAGCGCGATTTTAGGACAGAGAGTCTACGAGCAGTTCTTC	CASSAILGQRVYEQFF
TRBV24-1	NA	TRBJ1-5	NA	TGTGCCACCAGTGACACCTTGACGCTGGGGCCCCAGCATTTT	CATSDTLTLGPQHF
TRBV3-1	NA	TRBJ2-3	TRBD2	TGTGCCAGCAGCCCATCGAAAGCGGGGGGGCTCGTTGGCACAGATACGCAGTATTTT	CASSPSKAGGLVGTDTQYF
TRBV6-5	NA	TRBJ1-2	NA	TGTGCCCGCAGTTCCGACTCGAGGGGTTGGGGCTACACCTTC	CARSSDSRGWGYTF
TRBV20-1	NA	TRBJ1-1	NA	TGCAGTGCTAGAAACCCGACGGCTGAAGCTTTCTTT	CSARNPTAEAFF
TRBV12-5	NA	TRBJ1-1	NA	TGTGCTAGTGTTTTGAACACTGAAGCTTTCTTT	CASVLNTEAFF
TRBV4-1	NA	TRBJ2-3	TRBD2	TGCGCCAGCAGCCAAGAGCGATTAGCGGGGGCGACAGATACGCAGTATTTT	CASSQERLAGATDTQYF
TRBV2	NA	TRBJ2-5	NA	TGTGCCAGCTCTCTCTGGGGGGGGGGCAAGAAGACCCAGTACTTC	CASSLWGGGKKTQYF
TRBV27	NA	TRBJ1-2	NA	TGTGCCAGCAGTTTATCGAAGGGGTGGGGCTACACCTTC	CASSLSKGWGYTF